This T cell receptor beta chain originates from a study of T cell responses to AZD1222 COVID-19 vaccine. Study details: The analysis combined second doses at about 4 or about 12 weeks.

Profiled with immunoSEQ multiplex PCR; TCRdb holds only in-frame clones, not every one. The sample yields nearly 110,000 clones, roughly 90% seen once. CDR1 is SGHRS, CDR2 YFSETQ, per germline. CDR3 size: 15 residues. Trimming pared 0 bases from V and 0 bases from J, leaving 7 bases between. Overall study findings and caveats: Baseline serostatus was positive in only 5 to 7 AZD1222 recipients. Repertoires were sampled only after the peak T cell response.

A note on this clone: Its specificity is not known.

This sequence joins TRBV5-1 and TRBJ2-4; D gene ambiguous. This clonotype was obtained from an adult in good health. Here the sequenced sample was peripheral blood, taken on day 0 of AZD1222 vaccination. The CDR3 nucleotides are TGCGCCAGCAGCTTGGGACAAATAGCCAAAAACATTCAGTACTTC. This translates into CASSLGQIAKNIQYF.